Listed here are 25 T cell receptor beta chains from one sample, sequenced in a study of blood T cell repertoires in COVID-19. The assay was immunoSEQ multiplex PCR, and TCRdb's table has in-frame clones only and misses some. The sample has 200,000 to 300,000 clones, 88% seen once; the top ten hold over 1.3%. Sequenced material: peripheral blood. These receptors were obtained from an elderly man with acute or convalescent COVID-19.

The count of this clone is one. CDR3 coding DNA: TGCAGCGTAGCGCCGACAGGTACCGGGGAGCTGTTTTTT. Protein sequence: CSVAPTGTGELFF. This rearrangement joins TRBV29-1 to TRBJ2-2; D may be TRBD1 (6 bases). The CDR3 runs to 13 residues. V lost 6 bases to trimming and J lost 5 bases, with 13 bases between them. Germline V lookup: CDR1 SQVTM, CDR2 ANQGSEA.

The genes are TRBV19 and TRBJ1-5; D remains ambiguous. CDR1 is LNHDA and CDR2 is SQIVND in the germline V gene (reference sequence). This CDR3 has 17 residues. V was pared by 0 bases and J by 0 bases, with 12 bases between. CDR3 DNA: TGTGCCAGTAGTATAGATCAGGCAAGTCTTAGCAATCAGCCCCAGCATTTT. It encodes CASSIDQASLSNQPQHF.

This clone was picked up one time. The chain is built from TRBV7-3 and TRBJ2-3; 10 bases line up with TRBD1. Germline V gene sequence: CDR1 SGHTA, CDR2 FQGTGA. The CDR3 extends over 16 amino acids. Trimming cost V 5 bases and J 8 bases; bases outside gene matches: 13. The CDR3 DNA is TGTGCCAGCAGCCTCCAGACAGGGGGCGCCCCCCGTACGCAGTATTTT. Translating it yields CASSLQTGGAPRTQYF.

This chain uses TRBV28 with TRBJ2-1; maybe TRBD1 (5 bases). The CDR3 consists of 15 residues. Per the germline V gene, CDR1 is MDHEN and CDR2 is SYDVKM. V lost 4 bases, J lost 0 bases, and 10 bases lay in between. This CDR3 reads CASSYGARSYNEQFF. The CDR3 DNA is TGTGCCAGCAGTTATGGGGCTCGCTCCTACAATGAGCAGTTCTTC.

The chain is built from TRBV4-2 and TRBJ2-5; the D gene is possibly TRBD2 (6 bases). V gave up 1 base and J gave up 6 bases, with 21 bases separating them. CDR1 is LGHNA, CDR2 YNFKEQ, per germline. This CDR3 contains 17 residues. The chain's CDR3 is CASSQVGLGREGKTQYF. The CDR3 DNA is TGTGCCAGCAGCCAAGTCGGTCTTGGGCGGGAAGGAAAGACCCAGTACTTC.

V gene TRBV19 combines with J gene TRBJ1-6, with D uncertain. V lost 7 bases and J 3 bases, leaving 13 bases between the germline ends. Germline CDR1 reads LNHDA; CDR2 reads SQIVND (reference sequence). The CDR3 runs 15 residues. CDR3 sequence: CASTPNRDYNSPLHF. The DNA for the CDR3 is TGTGCCAGTACTCCCAACCGGGACTATAATTCACCCCTCCACTTT.

The chain employs TRBV12-5 and TRBJ1-2; no firm D call. Trimming stripped 4 bases from V and 6 bases from J, with 21 bases between. CDR1 is LGHNT, CDR2 FRNRAP, per germline. The CDR3 sequence is 16 residues long. CDR3 nucleotide sequence: TGTGCTAGTGGTTCTTCCCTCGCCAGGAATTTAAATGGCTACACCTTC. This gives the protein CASGSSLARNLNGYTF. Filled out from reference TRBV12-5 and TRBJ1-2, the complete variable domain reads DARVTQTPRHKVTEMGQEVTMRCQPILGHNTVFWYRQTMMQGLELLAYFRNRAPLDDSGMPKDRFSAEMPDATLATLKIQPSEPRDSAVYFCASGSSLARNLNGYTFGSGTRLTVV.

V gene TRBV24-1 combines with J gene TRBJ2-3; 9 bases match TRBD2. Germline V gene data show CDR1 as KGHDR and CDR2 as SFDVKD. The CDR3 totals 14 residues. V was clipped by 6 bases and J by 1 base; unmatched bases: 1. The DNA of the CDR3 is TGTGCCACCAGTTTAGCGGGGGGCACAGATACGCAGTATTTT. It encodes CATSLAGGTDTQYF.

The chain carries TRBV7-3 and TRBJ2-7, with D possibly being TRBD1 (8 bases). Trimming took off 5 bases at V and 6 bases at J, with 14 bases between the two ends. The germline CDR1 and CDR2 sequences are SGHTA and FQGTGA. This CDR3 contains 13 residues. Written as DNA, the CDR3 is TGTGCCAGCAGCCCGACAGGGGAGGGCGAGCAGTACTTC. It codes for CASSPTGEGEQYF. Complete variable domain (other parts from reference TRBV7-3 and TRBJ2-7): GAGVSQTPSNKVTEKGKYVELRCDPISGHTALYWYRQSLGQGPEFLIYFQGTGAADDSGLPNDRFFAVRPEGSVSTLKIQRTERGDSAVYLCASSPTGEGEQYFGPGTRLTVT.

This clone was seen more than once but under ten times. This chain uses TRBV2 with TRBJ2-3; D remains ambiguous. This CDR3 has 12 residues. The germline V gene encodes CDR1 SNHLY and CDR2 FYNNEI. Trimming removed 4 bases from V and 12 bases from J, with 14 bases in between. The CDR3 loop reads CASSVSAKSQYF. In DNA, the CDR3 is TGTGCCAGCAGTGTATCAGCGAAATCCCAGTATTTT.

The chain uses TRBV6-5 and TRBJ2-7; D is perhaps TRBD2 (6 bases). Trimming left V 6 bases short and J 3 bases short, with 15 bases between. The germline CDR1 and CDR2 sequences are MNHEY and SVGAGI. CDR3 length: 14 residues. The CDR3 DNA is TGTGCCAGCAGCACCCCACGGGGGATCTACGAGCAGTACTTC. The encoded protein is CASSTPRGIYEQYF.

The rearrangement links TRBV5-4 to TRBJ1-2; 8 bases line up with TRBD1. Germline-derived CDR1 and CDR2 are SGHNT and YYREEE (reference sequence). The CDR3 is made up of 15 amino acids. Germline trimming cut 0 bases from V and 8 bases from J; bases unmatched to any gene: 9. The CDR3, as DNA: TGTGCCAGCAGCTTGGCAGGTGACAGGGGTAACGGCTACACCTTC. Translation: CASSLAGDRGNGYTF.

V is TRBV29-1 and J is TRBJ2-6, with D possibly being TRBD1 (5 bases). The germline CDR1 and CDR2 sequences are SQVTM and ANQGSEA. V lost 6 bases to trimming and J lost 0 bases, with 12 bases between them. CDR3 size: 15 residues. The CDR3 loop reads CSVVRADSGANVLTF. The CDR3 DNA sequence: TGCAGCGTCGTCAGGGCCGACTCTGGGGCCAACGTCCTGACTTTC.

The chain recombines TRBV19 with TRBJ1-6, with D hard to call. This CDR3 spans 16 amino acids. Germline V gives CDR1 LNHDA, CDR2 SQIVND (reference sequence). V lost 5 bases and J 0 bases, leaving 11 bases between the germline ends. The CDR3 spells CASSPQAASYNSPLHF. The CDR3 bases are TGTGCCAGTAGTCCCCAAGCCGCCTCCTATAATTCACCCCTCCACTTT. The full variable domain, its missing parts supplied by reference TRBV19 and TRBJ1-6, is DGGITQSPKYLFRKEGQNVTLSCEQNLNHDAMYWYRQDPGQGLRLIYYSQIVNDFQKGDIAEGYSVSREKKESFPLTVTSAQKNPTAFYLCASSPQAASYNSPLHFGNGTRLTVT.

The rearrangement links TRBV19 to TRBJ2-1; TRBD2 agrees at 8 bases. Looked up from germline, CDR1 is LNHDA and CDR2 is SQIVND (reference sequence). The CDR3 is 16 amino acids. J gave up 3 bases and V 7 bases, and 11 bases lay outside the gene matches. The CDR3 is CASILSAGGGYNEQFF. The CDR3 DNA is TGTGCCAGTATATTGTCGGCGGGAGGTGGCTACAATGAGCAGTTCTTC.

In its sample, this clone was seen a few times. V usage is TRBV28 and J usage is TRBJ2-1; a possible D gene is TRBD2 (6 bases). With 8 bases removed from V and 2 bases from J, the gap between germline ends came to 10 bases. Germline CDR1 MDHEN, CDR2 SYDVKM. This CDR3 region has 13 residues. This CDR3 is CASLGGTYNEQFF. The CDR3 DNA reads as TGTGCCAGCCTTGGGGGGACCTACAATGAGCAGTTCTTC.

The chain recombines TRBV6-4 with TRBJ1-5; no reliable D call. The CDR3 length is 15 residues. The V end lost 3 bases, the J end lost 6 bases, and 15 bases lay between the germline ends. Germline assignment: CDR1 MRHNA and CDR2 SNTAGT. CDR3: CASSEIQPGFQPQHF. CDR3 bases: TGTGCCAGCAGTGAGATACAACCTGGTTTTCAGCCCCAGCATTTT.

The rearrangement links TRBV18 to TRBJ2-5; D remains unclear. Germline V gene lookup returns CDR1 KGHSH and CDR2 LQKENI. The V end lost 0 bases, the J end lost 1 base, and 6 bases lay between the germline ends. This CDR3 has 14 residues. Here the CDR3 reads CASSPPGSQETQYF. CDR3 bases: TGTGCCAGCTCACCACCTGGCAGCCAAGAGACCCAGTACTTC.

The chain is built from TRBV10-3 and TRBJ2-5; D call uncertain. This CDR3 has 11 residues. V gave up 10 bases and J gave up 4 bases, with 10 bases separating them. CDR1 and CDR2 (germline): ENHRY, SYGVKD. The CDR3 loop is CATLVGETQYF. CDR3 nucleotide sequence: TGTGCCACCCTAGTAGGAGAGACCCAGTACTTC.

The chain recombines TRBV7-2 with TRBJ2-3; 7 nucleotides agree with TRBD1. This CDR3 has 16 residues. Germline values: CDR1 SGHTA, CDR2 FQGNSA. V was clipped by 0 bases and J by 0 bases; unmatched bases: 3. Here the CDR3 DNA reads TGTGCCAGCAGCTTAGCTGGGACAGATAGCACAGATACGCAGTATTTT. Protein: CASSLAGTDSTDTQYF.

The gene calls are TRBV7-2 and TRBJ2-7; D might be TRBD1 (6 bases). Trimming removed 5 bases from V and 1 base from J, with 24 bases in between. This CDR3 comprises 18 residues. Per germline, CDR1 SGHTA and CDR2 FQGNSA. The CDR3 bases are TGTGCCAGCAGCCCAGGGCCAGGGGCGGTCATCTATTCCTACGAGCAGTACTTC. This translates into CASSPGPGAVIYSYEQYF.

This sequence joins TRBV5-1 and TRBJ1-4; 11 bases are a match to TRBD1. The junction had 5 bases not matched to a gene; V was cut back by 0 bases and J by 7 bases. CDR3 length equals 16 residues. The germline V gene has CDR1 SGHRS and CDR2 YFSETQ. The CDR3 protein is CASSLGTGGKGEKLFF. CDR3 coding DNA: TGCGCCAGCAGCTTGGGGACAGGGGGCAAAGGTGAAAAACTGTTTTTT.

The J gene is TRBJ1-1, the V gene TRBV6-5; 8 positions agree with TRBD1. This CDR3 spans 15 amino acids. CDR1 and CDR2 (germline): MNHEY, SVGAGI. V trimming: 6 bases; J trimming: 1 base; junction bases outside the gene matches: 7. The CDR3 sequence is CASRKGQGGNTEAFF. CDR3 sequence (DNA): TGTGCCAGCAGGAAAGGACAGGGAGGGAACACTGAAGCTTTCTTT.

CDR3 coding DNA: TGTGCCGGCGGACAGGACGCAAACACCATATATTTT. It yields the protein CAGGQDANTIYF. The chain links TRBV12-3 or TRBV12-4 to TRBJ1-3; 7 nucleotides agree with TRBD1. The ends lost 11 bases at V and 6 bases at J; junction bases unmatched: 7. The CDR3 extends over 12 amino acids.

This clone was detected once. The chain couples TRBV4-3 to TRBJ1-1, with D hard to call. V was shortened by 0 bases and J by 1 base, with 9 bases between the two germline ends. The germline CDR1 and CDR2 sequences are LGHNA and YSLEER. CDR3 length: 15 residues. The CDR3 reads CASSQESRKNTEAFF. In DNA form, the CDR3 reads TGCGCCAGCAGCCAAGAATCCAGGAAGAACACTGAAGCTTTCTTT.